This T cell receptor beta chain comes out of a study of blood T cell repertoires in COVID-19. Study at large: COVID-19 samples, acute and convalescent, were from the United States, Italy and Spain. Nucleic acid was either cDNA or gDNA, and it came from T cells, B-cell-depleted T cells, or PBMCs.

While infection was still active, Seattle patients were enrolled and then followed longitudinally. In the study's own analysis: It was from reference gene primer amplification that nucleated cell counts were estimated. Sequencing was performed with immunoSEQ multiplex PCR; in TCRdb, only in-frame clones are kept and a portion is missing. That table furnishes V, J and clone size, whereas the DNA furnished D and trimming. This table holds about 260,000 clones, around 84% found once. The source of this sequence is a woman aged 60-75 years with COVID-19, enrolled during active disease. The sequenced sample was peripheral blood.

CDR3 DNA sequence: TGTGCCAGCAGCCCCCGGGCGGTGACAGGGGGTTTCATGAACACTGAAGCTTTCTTT. Residues: CASSPRAVTGGFMNTEAFF. The rearrangement joins TRBV7-3 to TRBJ1-1; 9 bases are a match to TRBD1. The CDR3 totals 19 residues. Unmatched junction bases numbered 16, after V lost 5 bases and J lost 0 bases. Germline V gene lookup returns CDR1 SGHTA and CDR2 FQGTGA.